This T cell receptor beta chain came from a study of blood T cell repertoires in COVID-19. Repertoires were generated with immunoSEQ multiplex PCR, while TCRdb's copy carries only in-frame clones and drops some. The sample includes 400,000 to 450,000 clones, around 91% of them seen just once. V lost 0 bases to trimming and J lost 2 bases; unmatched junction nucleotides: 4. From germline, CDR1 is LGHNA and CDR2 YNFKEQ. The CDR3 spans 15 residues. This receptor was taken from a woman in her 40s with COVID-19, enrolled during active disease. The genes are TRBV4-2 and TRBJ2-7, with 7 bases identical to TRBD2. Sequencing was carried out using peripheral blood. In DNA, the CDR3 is TGTGCCAGCAGCCAAGAGAGCGGGGTGACCTACGAGCAGTACTTC. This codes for CASSQESGVTYEQYF.